Given below is one T cell receptor beta chain in context. Its cognate antigen has yet to be identified. It has no much larger one-base neighbor in the sample; base qualities were not kept. TCRbeta CDR3 regions were amplified from genomic DNA using the immunoSEQ Assay, a bias-controlled multiplex PCR. The paper's processing steps were these. The number of nucleated cells in each sample was estimated by amplification of reference gene primers within the assay. To quantify the absolute abundance of each unique TCRbeta CDR3 rearrangement, sequence reads were collapsed and filtered. For each sample, productive Simpson clonality was calculated as the square root of Simpson's diversity index over productive rearrangements. This is the immuneACCESS table as TCRdb keeps it, with only in-frame sequences that have V and J called. A part of the clones is gone; compared with another copy, unresolved V genes explain less than half, and the rest is unexplained. V and J calls and clone size come straight from that table; D and trimming were deduced from the DNA. The sample contains 350,000 or so clones, around 87% of them found a single time. 8.5% to 12% of the sample rests with the top ten.

The V and J ends are trimmed by 3 bases and 4 bases, leaving 18 bases between them. The germline V gene supplies CDR1 SGDLS and CDR2 YYNGEE. The CDR3 spans 16 residues, from the cysteine through the phenylalanine. Only the CDR3 part of the read is kept: 48 bases, read in frame from the first base. This entry comes from a study of blood T cell repertoires in COVID-19 (dated by TCRdb to 2018 to 2020). The study in broad terms: Samples covering the acute and convalescent phases of COVID-19 were provided by collaborators in the United States, Italy and Spain. The material from the prospective study consisted of cDNA or gDNA derived from T cells, B-cell-depleted T cells, or PBMCs. The dataset comprised deeply sampled blood TCRbeta repertoires from subjects exposed to, actively infected with, or recovered from COVID-19. A freely available public database, intended as a resource for researchers studying the immune response to SARS-CoV-2, is where the repertoires were released. Samples came from the ongoing ImmuneRACE study (first 160 participants) plus 1,254 subjects from 6 global collaborators. A de-identified subject ID, COVID-19 status, age in years and sex were almost always included in the sample metadata. HLA class I and class II types, where available, came from metadata supplied by the sample provider rather than from assay-based typing.

In Seattle, one collaborating source enrolled patients while the infection was active and tracked those patients longitudinally over the course of disease. Whole blood was collected in K2EDTA tubes by collaborating institutions according to the institutions' own protocols. For TCRbeta analysis, collaborators shipped samples as frozen whole blood, isolated PBMCs, or DNA extracted from either of those sample types. Overall results and qualifications from the work: The quantity of clinical and demographic metadata differed by source and by participant and was supplied without curation.

The chain employs TRBV9 and TRBJ2-3; TRBD2 is a possible D gene, resting on 5 matching bases. The sample taken for sequencing was peripheral blood. This sequence originates from a woman in her twenties or thirties with COVID-19, enrolled during active disease. The DNA reads as follows: TGTGCCAGCAGCGGACGTCTTGGAGGAGAACCAGATACGCAGTATTTT. Its protein is CASSGRLGGEPDTQYF.